This T cell receptor (beta chain) came from a study of cytomegalovirus exposure and HLA in healthy donors. Study observations and caveats: Within a later analysis, the majority of CMV-associated TCR beta chains appeared HLA-restricted.

On this clone: Its target is not known.

As for the donors, each was a healthy bone marrow donor. Researchers ran the PCR with 60 Vbeta and 13 Jbeta primers. The table came from immunoSEQ multiplex PCR; TCRdb's copy has only in-frame clones and leaves some out. This sample contains roughly 110,000 clones. This CDR3 has 16 amino acids. Germline V gene data show CDR1 as SEHNR and CDR2 as FQNEAQ (reference sequence). Trimming cost V 3 bases and J 0 bases, with 9 bases left between them. V usage is TRBV7-9 and J usage is TRBJ2-6, with D maybe TRBD2 (5 bases). Sequenced: PBMCs. The TCR sequence derives from a man aged 25-45 years in good health and CMV-seronegative. This chain's CDR3 is CASSFPAGSGANVLTF. The CDR3 DNA reads TGTGCCAGCAGCTTCCCGGCGGGCTCTGGGGCCAACGTCCTGACTTTC.